Listed below are T cell receptor beta chains from one sample, sequenced in a study of a mutant IDH1 vaccine in newly diagnosed glioma. Method: immunoSEQ multiplex PCR; TCRdb's copy keeps in-frame clones and lacks some. The sample comprises approximately 45,000 clones, 85% to 95% of which are singletons, and 2% to 2.5% rests with the top ten. No antigen has been assigned to these receptors. The source was PBMCs, collected from a glioma patient whose treatment included an IDH1 peptide vaccine. The receptors here all came from a man in his forties or fifties with glioma. Each CDR3 is given with its conserved first and last residue. D genes are given only for firm matches. Expanded clones get a size class; other rows say once, few or many, or leave the size out.

-	TRBD2	TRBV9	TRBJ2-3	CASSAHPSGGTDTQYF	TGTGCCAGCAGCGCCCACCCCAGCGGGGGCACAGATACGCAGTATTTT
-	-	TRBV7-3	TRBJ2-1	CASSPIRGDSPLNEQFF	TGTGCCAGCAGCCCCATTAGAGGGGACTCCCCCCTCAATGAGCAGTTCTTC
-	TRBD1	TRBV29-1	TRBJ1-5	CSPHRTGEVHSNQPQHF	TGCAGCCCCCATCGGACAGGGGAGGTACATAGCAATCAGCCCCAGCATTTT
-	TRBD2	TRBV5-1	TRBJ2-3	CASSLGLAGGPLSTDTQYF	TGCGCCAGCAGCTTGGGACTAGCGGGAGGGCCCTTAAGCACAGATACGCAGTATTTT
-	TRBD1	TRBV5-1	TRBJ2-3	CASILQPGQGTDTQYF	TGCGCCAGCATCCTGCAACCGGGACAGGGGACAGATACGCAGTATTTT
-	TRBD1	TRBV28	TRBJ1-6	CASSPQTGFRTYNSPLHF	TGTGCCAGCAGTCCCCAGACAGGGTTTAGAACCTATAATTCACCCCTCCACTTT
-	-	TRBV5-6	TRBJ1-1	CASSSSAGRVTEAFF	TGTGCCAGCAGCTCCTCCGCGGGCAGGGTCACTGAAGCTTTCTTT
-	-	TRBV21-1	TRBJ1-5	CASSKRAGDQPQHF	TGTGCCAGCAGCAAAAGGGCAGGCGATCAGCCCCAGCATTTT
-	-	TRBV30	TRBJ2-2	CAWSTEGGGELFF	TGTGCCTGGAGCACGGAGGGCGGCGGGGAGCTGTTTTTT
-	-	TRBV27	TRBJ2-2	CASSPSLPTDNTGELFF	TGTGCCAGCAGTCCCTCCCTACCGACAGACAACACCGGGGAGCTGTTTTTT
once	TRBD2	TRBV7-2	TRBJ2-4	CASSFQRGLAKNIQYF	TGTGCCAGCAGCTTCCAGCGGGGTCTGGCCAAAAACATTCAGTACTTC
-	-	TRBV5-4	TRBJ2-3	CASSSVGGDTQYF	TGTGCCAGCAGCTCAGTAGGGGGAGATACGCAGTATTTT
-	TRBD1	TRBV7-9	TRBJ1-4	CASSTTGSGEKLFF	TGTGCCAGCAGCACGACAGGGTCAGGCGAAAAACTGTTTTTT
-	-	TRBV28	TRBJ1-3	CASSLLQIPGNTIYF	TGTGCCAGCAGTTTACTCCAGATTCCTGGAAACACCATATATTTT
-	-	TRBV28	TRBJ2-7	CATTLTGQFEQYF	TGTGCCACTACCCTTACCGGACAGTTCGAGCAGTACTTC
-	TRBD2	TRBV9	TRBJ2-2	CASSASGGPNTGELFF	TGTGCCAGCAGCGCTAGCGGGGGGCCCAACACCGGGGAGCTGTTTTTT
-	TRBD1	TRBV6-1	TRBJ2-7	CASSKSGTGLEQYF	TGTGCCAGCAGTAAATCCGGGACAGGGCTCGAGCAGTACTTC
-	-	TRBV5-4	TRBJ1-1	CASSFGGRENTEAFF	TGTGCCAGCAGCTTTGGAGGGCGGGAGAACACTGAAGCTTTCTTT
-	TRBD1	TRBV18	TRBJ1-1	CASSPQTRGMNTEAFF	TGTGCCAGCTCACCACAAACCAGGGGGATGAACACTGAAGCTTTCTTT
-	-	TRBV16	TRBJ1-4	CASSQFDEDEKLFF	TGTGCCAGCAGCCAATTCGACGAAGATGAAAAACTGTTTTTT
-	-	TRBV9	TRBJ2-1	CASSVDNYPEEQFF	TGTGCCAGCAGCGTAGACAACTACCCAGAGGAGCAGTTCTTC
-	-	TRBV29-1	TRBJ2-1	CSAPHGHLSYNEQFF	TGCAGCGCACCTCATGGACATCTCTCCTACAATGAGCAGTTCTTC
-	TRBD1	TRBV5-4	TRBJ1-5	CASSVGDRENQPQHF	TGTGCCAGCAGTGTAGGCGACAGGGAAAATCAGCCCCAGCATTTT
few	-	TRBV9	TRBJ2-7	CASSALDRSYEQYF	TGTGCCAGCAGCGCCTTGGACAGATCCTACGAGCAGTACTTC
-	TRBD2	TRBV5-1	TRBJ2-7	CASSLGQGLLAGSSYEQYF	TGCGCCAGCAGCTTGGGTCAGGGGTTGCTAGCGGGGAGCTCCTACGAGCAGTACTTC
-	-	TRBV2	TRBJ2-2	CASSFIPGELFF	TGTGCCAGCAGTTTTATCCCCGGGGAGCTGTTTTTT
-	-	TRBV10-1	TRBJ2-7	CASSRDGPYEQYF	TGCGCCAGCAGTCGGGACGGTCCCTACGAGCAGTACTTC
-	-	TRBV6-1	TRBJ2-4	CASSEGIQGWNIQYF	TGTGCCAGCAGTGAAGGGATACAGGGATGGAACATTCAGTACTTC
few	TRBD2	TRBV30	TRBJ2-7	CAWSREDHSYEQYF	TGTGCCTGGAGCCGGGAGGACCACTCCTACGAGCAGTACTTC
-	-	TRBV18	TRBJ2-3	CASSPYGDTQYF	TGTGCCAGCTCACCTTACGGAGATACGCAGTATTTT
-	TRBD2	TRBV7-2	TRBJ2-1	CASNSRPSGVNEQFF	TGTGCCAGCAACTCTCGTCCTAGCGGGGTCAATGAGCAGTTCTTC
-	-	TRBV25-1	TRBJ2-7	CASGGLSYEQYF	TGTGCCAGCGGGGGACTCTCCTACGAGCAGTACTTC
-	-	TRBV27	TRBJ2-1	CASRGAGGRAGEQFF	TGTGCCAGCAGAGGGGCGGGTGGCCGGGCAGGTGAGCAGTTCTTC
once	-	TRBV18	TRBJ1-2	CASSPPVGLVVYGYTF	TGTGCCAGCTCACCACCCGTTGGCCTCGTGGTTTATGGCTACACCTTC
-	-	TRBV5-6	TRBJ1-1	CASTPGGVGTEAFF	TGTGCCAGCACCCCGGGGGGGGTAGGTACTGAAGCTTTCTTT
-	-	TRBV5-1	TRBJ2-7	CASSLDPTGTYEQYF	TGCGCCAGCAGCTTGGACCCTACTGGTACCTACGAGCAGTACTTC
-	-	TRBV7-2	TRBJ2-7	CASSLGTYVRNEQYF	TGTGCCAGCAGCTTGGGTACGTATGTACGCAACGAGCAGTACTTC
-	-	TRBV4-1	TRBJ2-7	CASSQARDYEQYF	TGCGCCAGCAGCCAAGCCAGGGATTACGAGCAGTACTTC
medium-sized	-	TRBV7-2	TRBJ1-2	CASSLGGRAVYGYTF	TGTGCCAGCAGCTTAGGGGGGCGGGCCGTATATGGCTACACCTTC
once	-	TRBV15	TRBJ2-7	CAIGSGGRFYEQYF	TGTGCCATCGGATCGGGGGGCAGATTCTACGAGCAGTACTTC
-	-	TRBV28	TRBJ1-6	CASLLGVNPRNSPLHF	TGTGCCAGCTTACTGGGGGTTAACCCCCGAAATTCACCCCTCCACTTT
once	TRBD2	TRBV7-2	TRBJ2-1	CASSPFPRGVRDEQFF	TGTGCCAGCAGCCCCTTTCCGCGGGGGGTTAGGGATGAGCAGTTCTTC
-	-	TRBV11-2	TRBJ2-7	CASSSTINSYEQYF	TGTGCCAGCAGCTCGACTATCAACTCCTACGAGCAGTACTTC
-	TRBD2	TRBV19	TRBJ2-1	CANLSGGVSYNEQFF	TGTGCTAACCTTAGCGGGGGGGTTTCATACAATGAGCAGTTCTTC
-	-	TRBV4-1	TRBJ2-2	CASSRGGTLTGELFF	TGCGCCAGCAGCCGAGGAGGGACCCTCACCGGGGAGCTGTTTTTT